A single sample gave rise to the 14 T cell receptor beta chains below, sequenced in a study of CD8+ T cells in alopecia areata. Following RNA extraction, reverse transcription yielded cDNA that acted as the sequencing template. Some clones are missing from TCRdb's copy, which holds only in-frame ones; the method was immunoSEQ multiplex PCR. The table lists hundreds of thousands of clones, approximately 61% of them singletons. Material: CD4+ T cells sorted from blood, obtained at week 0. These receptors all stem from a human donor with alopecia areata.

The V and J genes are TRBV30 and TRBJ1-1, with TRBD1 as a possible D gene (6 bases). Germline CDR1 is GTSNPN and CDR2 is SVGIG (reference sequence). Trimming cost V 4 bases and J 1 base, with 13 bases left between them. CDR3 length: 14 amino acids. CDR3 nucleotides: TGTGCCTGGACTCCCGACAGGACGAACACTGAAGCTTTCTTT. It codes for CAWTPDRTNTEAFF.

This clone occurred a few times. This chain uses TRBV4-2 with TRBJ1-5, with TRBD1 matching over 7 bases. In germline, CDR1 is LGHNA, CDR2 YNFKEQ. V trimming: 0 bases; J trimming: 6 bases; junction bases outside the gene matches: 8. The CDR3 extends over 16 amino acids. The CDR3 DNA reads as TGTGCCAGCAGCCAAGAGGGAAGGGGGCAAAGTCAGCCCCAGCATTTT. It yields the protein CASSQEGRGQSQPQHF.

The CDR3 DNA reads TGCAGCGGCCTGGACGGCTACTATGGCTACACCTTC. It encodes CSGLDGYYGYTF. The V call is TRBV29-1, the J call TRBJ1-2; no clear D. This CDR3 region has 12 residues. CDR1 is SQVTM, CDR2 ANQGSEA, per germline. With 7 bases removed from V and 3 bases from J, the gap between germline ends came to 12 bases.

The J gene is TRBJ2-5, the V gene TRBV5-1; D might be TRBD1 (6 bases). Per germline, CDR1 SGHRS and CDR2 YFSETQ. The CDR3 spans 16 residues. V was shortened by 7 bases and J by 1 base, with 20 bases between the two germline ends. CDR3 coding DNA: TGCGCCAGCCGGGACCGGGACACCATAATCCAAGAGACCCAGTACTTC. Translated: CASRDRDTIIQETQYF. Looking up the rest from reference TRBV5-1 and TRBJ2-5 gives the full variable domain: KAGVTQTPRYLIKTRGQQVTLSCSPISGHRSVSWYQQTPGQGLQFLFEYFSETQRNKGNFPGRFSGRQFSNSRSEMNVSTLELGDSALYLCASRDRDTIIQETQYFGPGTRLLVL.

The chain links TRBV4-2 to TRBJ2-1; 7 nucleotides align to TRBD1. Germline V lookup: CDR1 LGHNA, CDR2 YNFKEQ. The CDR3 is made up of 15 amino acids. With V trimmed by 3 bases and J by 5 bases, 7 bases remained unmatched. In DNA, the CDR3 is TGTGCCAGCAGCCACCCCGGGACAGCAAACAATGAGCAGTTCTTC. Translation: CASSHPGTANNEQFF.

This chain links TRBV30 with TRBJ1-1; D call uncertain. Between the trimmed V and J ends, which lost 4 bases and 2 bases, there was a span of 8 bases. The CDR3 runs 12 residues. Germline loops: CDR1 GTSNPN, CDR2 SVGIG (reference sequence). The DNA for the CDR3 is TGTGCCTGGACAGGAATCAACACTGAAGCTTTCTTT. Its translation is CAWTGINTEAFF.

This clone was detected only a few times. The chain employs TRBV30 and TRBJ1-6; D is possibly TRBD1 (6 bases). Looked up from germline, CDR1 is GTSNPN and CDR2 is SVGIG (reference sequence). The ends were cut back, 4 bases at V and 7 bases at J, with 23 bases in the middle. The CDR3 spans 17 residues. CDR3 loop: CAWTRLMVTGSNSPLHF. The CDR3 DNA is TGTGCCTGGACCAGACTGATGGTTACAGGGAGCAATTCACCCCTCCACTTT.

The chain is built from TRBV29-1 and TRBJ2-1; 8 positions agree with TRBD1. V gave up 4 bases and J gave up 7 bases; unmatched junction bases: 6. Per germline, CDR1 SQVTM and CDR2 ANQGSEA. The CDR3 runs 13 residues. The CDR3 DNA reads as TGCAGCGTTGGTCGGACAGGGAGGAATGAGCAGTTCTTC. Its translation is CSVGRTGRNEQFF.

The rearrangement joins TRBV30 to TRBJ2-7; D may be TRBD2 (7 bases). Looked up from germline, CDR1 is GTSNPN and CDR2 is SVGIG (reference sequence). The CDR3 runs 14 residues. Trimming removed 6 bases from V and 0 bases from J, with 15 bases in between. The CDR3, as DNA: TGTGCCTGTCGGGGAGGGGACACCTCCTACGAGCAGTACTTC. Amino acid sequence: CACRGGDTSYEQYF.

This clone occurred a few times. CDR3: CSFPRDRPTNYGYTF. CDR3 in DNA: TGCAGCTTCCCGCGGGACAGGCCTACTAACTATGGCTACACCTTC. This chain links TRBV29-1 with TRBJ1-2; TRBD1 matches 8 bases. Germline V gives CDR1 SQVTM, CDR2 ANQGSEA. The CDR3 is made up of 15 amino acids. Trimming took 8 bases from V and 0 from J; bases not matched to a gene: 11.

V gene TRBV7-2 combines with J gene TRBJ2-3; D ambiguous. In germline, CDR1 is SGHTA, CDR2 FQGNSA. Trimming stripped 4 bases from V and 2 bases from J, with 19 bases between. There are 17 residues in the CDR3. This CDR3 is CASSSSPTLHYTDTQYF. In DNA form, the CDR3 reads TGTGCCAGCAGCTCATCCCCGACCCTGCATTACACAGATACGCAGTATTTT.

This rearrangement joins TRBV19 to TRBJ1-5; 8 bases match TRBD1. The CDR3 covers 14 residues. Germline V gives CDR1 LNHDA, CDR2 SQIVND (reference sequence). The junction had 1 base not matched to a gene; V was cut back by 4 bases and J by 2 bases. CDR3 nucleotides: TGTGCCAGTAGTACGGACAGGGGCAATCAGCCCCAGCATTTT. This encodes CASSTDRGNQPQHF.

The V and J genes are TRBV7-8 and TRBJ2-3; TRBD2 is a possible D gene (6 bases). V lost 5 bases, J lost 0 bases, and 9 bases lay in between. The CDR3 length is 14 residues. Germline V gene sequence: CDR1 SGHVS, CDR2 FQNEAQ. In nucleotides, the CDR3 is TGTGCCAGCAGCCTAAGCGGGAGCACAGATACGCAGTATTTT. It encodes CASSLSGSTDTQYF.

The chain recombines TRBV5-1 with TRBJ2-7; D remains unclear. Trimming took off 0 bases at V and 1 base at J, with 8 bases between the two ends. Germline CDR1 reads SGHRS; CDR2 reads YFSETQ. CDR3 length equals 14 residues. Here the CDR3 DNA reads TGCGCCAGCAGCTTGGGGGTAGCATCCTACGAGCAGTACTTC. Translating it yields CASSLGVASYEQYF.